The following is a T cell receptor beta chain sequence with its context. Across about two dozen US areas, participants ranged in age from about 18 to 90 years. All exposed participants met a person with COVID-19 within 2 weeks before entering the study. This sample stems from a study of blood T cell repertoires in COVID-19. Study in general: Donors in the United States, Italy and Spain gave samples during acute or convalescent COVID-19.

The V gene lost 3 bases and the J gene lost 7 bases, with 9 bases spanning the gap. The germline gives CDR1 LGHNA, CDR2 YSLEER. This CDR3 spans 13 amino acids. Sequencing was performed with immunoSEQ multiplex PCR; in TCRdb, only in-frame clones are kept and a portion is missing. Of approximately 310,000 clones listed, less than 85% are singletons. This clonotype originated in a woman in her 30s who had been exposed to COVID-19. What was sequenced was PBMCs or T cells enriched from blood (not recorded which). The genes are TRBV4-3 and TRBJ1-4, with a possible D match to TRBD1 (5 bases). The CDR3 sequence is CASSHGTGEKLFF. For the CDR3, the DNA is TGCGCCAGCAGCCACGGAACAGGTGAAAAACTGTTTTTT.